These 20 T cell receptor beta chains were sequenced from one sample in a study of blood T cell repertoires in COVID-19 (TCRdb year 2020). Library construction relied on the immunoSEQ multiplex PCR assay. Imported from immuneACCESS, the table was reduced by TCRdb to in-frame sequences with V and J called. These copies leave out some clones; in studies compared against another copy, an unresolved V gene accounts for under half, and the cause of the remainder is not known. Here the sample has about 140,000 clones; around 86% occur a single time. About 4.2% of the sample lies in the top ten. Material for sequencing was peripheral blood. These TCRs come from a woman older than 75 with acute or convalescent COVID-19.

CDR3 amino acids: CASSLLQSGELFF. CDR3 DNA: TGCGCCAGCAGCTTATTACAGAGCGGGGAGCTGTTTTTT. The chain employs TRBV5-1 and TRBJ2-2; no definite D call. The germline gives CDR1 SGHRS, CDR2 YFSETQ. The ends were cut back, 2 bases at V and 7 bases at J, with 9 bases in the middle. The length of the CDR3 is 13 residues.

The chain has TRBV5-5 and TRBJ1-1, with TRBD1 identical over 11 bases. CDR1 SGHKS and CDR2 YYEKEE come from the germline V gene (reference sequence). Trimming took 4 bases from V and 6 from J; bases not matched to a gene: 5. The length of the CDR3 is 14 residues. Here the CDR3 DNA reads TGTGCCAGCAGCACGAGGGACAGGGGGGCTGAAGCTTTCTTT. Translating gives CASSTRDRGAEAFF.

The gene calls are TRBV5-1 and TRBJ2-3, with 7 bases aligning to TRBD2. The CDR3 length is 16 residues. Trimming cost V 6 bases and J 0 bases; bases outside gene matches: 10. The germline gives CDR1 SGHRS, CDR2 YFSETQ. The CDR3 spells CASKFPSGTSTDTQYF. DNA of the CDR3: TGCGCCAGCAAGTTCCCAAGCGGGACTAGCACAGATACGCAGTATTTT. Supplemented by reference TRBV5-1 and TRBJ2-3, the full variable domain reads KAGVTQTPRYLIKTRGQQVTLSCSPISGHRSVSWYQQTPGQGLQFLFEYFSETQRNKGNFPGRFSGRQFSNSRSEMNVSTLELGDSALYLCASKFPSGTSTDTQYFGPGTRLTVL.

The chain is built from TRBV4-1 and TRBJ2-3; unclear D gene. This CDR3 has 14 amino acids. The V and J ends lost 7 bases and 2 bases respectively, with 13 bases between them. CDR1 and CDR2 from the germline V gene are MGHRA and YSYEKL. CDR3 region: CASTNRYFTDTQYF. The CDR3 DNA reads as TGCGCCAGCACCAACCGATACTTCACAGATACGCAGTATTTT.

The CDR3 region is CASSLDRGLAGGPIYEQYF. CDR3 sequence (DNA): TGTGCCAGCAGCTTAGACCGGGGACTAGCGGGGGGGCCCATCTACGAGCAGTACTTC. The chain couples TRBV11-2 to TRBJ2-7, with 16 nucleotides matching TRBD2. The CDR3 is 19 residues long. Germline lookup yields CDR1 SGHAT and CDR2 FQNNGV. V trimming: 0 bases; J trimming: 3 bases; junction bases outside the gene matches: 8. Looking up the rest from reference TRBV11-2 and TRBJ2-7 gives the full variable domain: EAGVAQSPRYKIIEKRQSVAFWCNPISGHATLYWYQQILGQGPKLLIQFQNNGVVDDSQLPKDRFSAERLKGVDSTLKIQPAKLEDSAVYLCASSLDRGLAGGPIYEQYFGPGTRLTVT.

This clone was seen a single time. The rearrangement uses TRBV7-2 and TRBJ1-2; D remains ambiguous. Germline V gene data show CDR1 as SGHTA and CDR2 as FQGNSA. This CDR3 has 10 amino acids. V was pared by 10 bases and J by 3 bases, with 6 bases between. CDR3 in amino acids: CATGYYGYTF. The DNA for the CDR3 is TGTGCCACGGGGTACTATGGCTACACCTTC.

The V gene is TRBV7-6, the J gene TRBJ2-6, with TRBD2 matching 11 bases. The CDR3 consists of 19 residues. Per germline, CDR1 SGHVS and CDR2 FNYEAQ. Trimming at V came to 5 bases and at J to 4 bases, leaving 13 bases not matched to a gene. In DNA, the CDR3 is TGTGCCAGCAGCCCCCGCTCGGGACTAGCGGTCTTCGGGGCCAACGTCCTGACTTTC. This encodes CASSPRSGLAVFGANVLTF.

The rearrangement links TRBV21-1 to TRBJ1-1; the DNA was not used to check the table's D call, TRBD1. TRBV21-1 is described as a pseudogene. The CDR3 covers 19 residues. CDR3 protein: CASSKGCRTGQGANTEAFF. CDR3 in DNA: TGTGCCAGCAGCAAAGGGTGTCGTACAGGACAGGGGGCGAACACTGAAGCTTTCTTT.

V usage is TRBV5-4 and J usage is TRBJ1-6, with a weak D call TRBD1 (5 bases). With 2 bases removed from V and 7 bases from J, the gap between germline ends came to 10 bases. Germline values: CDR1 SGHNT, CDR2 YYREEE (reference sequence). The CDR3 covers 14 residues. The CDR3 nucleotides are TGTGCCAGCAGCTTCCGGGGGGAAAATTCACCCCTCCACTTT. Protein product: CASSFRGENSPLHF.

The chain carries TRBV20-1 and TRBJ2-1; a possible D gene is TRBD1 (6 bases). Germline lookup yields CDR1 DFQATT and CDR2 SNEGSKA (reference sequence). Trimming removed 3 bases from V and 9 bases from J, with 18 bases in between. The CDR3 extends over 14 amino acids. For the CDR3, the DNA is TGCAGTGCTAGTGAGCCACTAGGGGGTGCTGAGCAGTTCTTC. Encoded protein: CSASEPLGGAEQFF.

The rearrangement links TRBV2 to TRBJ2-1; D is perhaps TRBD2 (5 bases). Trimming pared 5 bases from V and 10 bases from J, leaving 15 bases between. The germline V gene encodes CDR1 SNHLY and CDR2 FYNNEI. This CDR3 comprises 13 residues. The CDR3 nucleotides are TGTGCCAGCAGTTGGACCCACGCGGGCGAGCAGTTCTTC. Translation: CASSWTHAGEQFF.

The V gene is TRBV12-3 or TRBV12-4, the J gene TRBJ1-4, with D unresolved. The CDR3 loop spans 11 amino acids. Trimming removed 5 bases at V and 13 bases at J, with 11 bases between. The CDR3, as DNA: TGTGCCAGCAGTCCCGGGGAGAGACTGTTTTTT. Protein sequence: CASSPGERLFF.

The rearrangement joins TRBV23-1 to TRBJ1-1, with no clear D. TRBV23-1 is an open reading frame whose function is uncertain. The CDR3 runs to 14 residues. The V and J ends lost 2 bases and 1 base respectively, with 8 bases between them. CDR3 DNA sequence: TGCGCCAGCAGTCAAAAAAACAGGAACACTGAAGCTTTCTTT. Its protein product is CASSQKNRNTEAFF.

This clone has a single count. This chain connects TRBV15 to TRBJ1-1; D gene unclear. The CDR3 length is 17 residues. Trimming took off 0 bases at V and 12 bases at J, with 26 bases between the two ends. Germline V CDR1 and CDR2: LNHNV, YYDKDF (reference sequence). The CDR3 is CATSRDQVLTDLVWTFF. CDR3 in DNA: TGTGCCACCAGCAGAGATCAGGTACTCACTGACCTCGTTTGGACTTTCTTT.

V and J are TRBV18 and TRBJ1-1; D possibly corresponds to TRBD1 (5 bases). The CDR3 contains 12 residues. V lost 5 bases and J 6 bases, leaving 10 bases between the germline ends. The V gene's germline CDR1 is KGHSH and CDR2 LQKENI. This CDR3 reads CASSTSGAEAFF. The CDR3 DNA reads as TGTGCCAGCTCAACCTCGGGGGCTGAAGCTTTCTTT.

CDR3 in amino acids: CASSSTGTVNTEAFF. The CDR3 bases are TGTGCCAGTAGTTCAACCGGGACAGTGAACACTGAAGCTTTCTTT. The chain uses TRBV19 and TRBJ1-1; TRBD1 aligns across 7 bases. After removal of 5 bases from V and 0 bases from J, the junction contained 6 bases not matched to a gene. This CDR3 spans 15 amino acids. Germline CDR1 is LNHDA and CDR2 is SQIVND (reference sequence).

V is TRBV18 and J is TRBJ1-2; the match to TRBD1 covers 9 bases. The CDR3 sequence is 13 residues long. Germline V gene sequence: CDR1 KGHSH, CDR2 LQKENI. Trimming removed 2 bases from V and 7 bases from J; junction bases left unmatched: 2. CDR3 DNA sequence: TGTGCCAGCTCACCAACAGGGGGCCGTGGCTACACCTTC. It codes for CASSPTGGRGYTF.

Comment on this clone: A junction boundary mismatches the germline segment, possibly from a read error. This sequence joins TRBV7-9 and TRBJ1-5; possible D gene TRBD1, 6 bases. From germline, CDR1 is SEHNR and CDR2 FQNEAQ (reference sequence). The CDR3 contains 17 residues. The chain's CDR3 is CASRLGEIRQVNQPQHF. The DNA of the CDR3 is TGTGCCAGCAGATTAGGCGAGATAAGACAGGTAAATCAGCCCCAGCATTTT.

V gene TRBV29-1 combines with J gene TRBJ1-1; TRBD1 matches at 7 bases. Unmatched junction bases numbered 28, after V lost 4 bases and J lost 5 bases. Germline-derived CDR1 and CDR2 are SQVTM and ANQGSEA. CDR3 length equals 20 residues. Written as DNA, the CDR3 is TGCAGCGTTGGAGGTGAACCTCTTACCCACCGACAACAGGGGAGAACTGAAGCTTTCTTT. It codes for CSVGGEPLTHRQQGRTEAFF.

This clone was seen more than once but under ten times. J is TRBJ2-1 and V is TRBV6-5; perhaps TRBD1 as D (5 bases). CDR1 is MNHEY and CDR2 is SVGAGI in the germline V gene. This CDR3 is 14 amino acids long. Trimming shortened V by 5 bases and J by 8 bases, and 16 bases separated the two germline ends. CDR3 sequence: CASSIRTPRDEQFF. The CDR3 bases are TGTGCCAGCAGTATACGGACCCCCAGGGATGAGCAGTTCTTC.